The 22 T cell receptor beta chains given below trace back to one sample, sequenced in a study of blood T cell repertoires in COVID-19. Profiled with immunoSEQ multiplex PCR; TCRdb holds only in-frame clones, not every one. The table has tens of thousands of clones, more than 75% seen once. Sequenced: PBMCs or T cells enriched from blood (not recorded which). The source of these receptors is a middle-aged woman who had recovered from COVID-19.

The genes are TRBV10-3 and TRBJ1-5; D may be TRBD1 (5 bases). Deletions cut 10 bases from V and 1 base from J, with 11 bases between. The CDR3 contains 13 residues. CDR1 and CDR2 (germline): ENHRY, SYGVKD. In DNA form, the CDR3 reads TGTGCCAGCGCTTCAGGGAGCAATCAGCCCCAGCATTTT. Translating it yields CASASGSNQPQHF.

The chain has TRBV6-6 and TRBJ1-1; the D is unclear. The CDR3 contains 14 residues. Germline V gene sequence: CDR1 MNHNY, CDR2 SVGAGI (reference sequence). V was trimmed by 0 bases and J by 2 bases, leaving 7 bases between them. CDR3 loop: CASSYSNGNTEAFF. As DNA, the CDR3 is TGTGCCAGCAGTTACTCGAATGGCAACACTGAAGCTTTCTTT.

This chain connects TRBV24-1 to TRBJ2-3; 7 bases match TRBD1. CDR1 KGHDR and CDR2 SFDVKD come from the germline V gene. V shed 7 bases, J shed 6 bases, and the junction held 6 bases outside the gene matches. The CDR3 is 13 amino acids. DNA for the CDR3: TGTGCCACCAGGTCCAGGGGGTTGGATACGCAGTATTTT. Residues: CATRSRGLDTQYF.

The chain employs TRBV15 and TRBJ2-7; TRBD1 might be the D (6 bases). Germline CDR1 is LNHNV and CDR2 is YYDKDF (reference sequence). V was shortened by 5 bases and J by 7 bases, with 18 bases between the two germline ends. CDR3 length: 14 amino acids. The CDR3 nucleotides read TGTGCCACCAGCCGAGGCCGGGACATTGAGGAGCAGTACTTC. Protein product: CATSRGRDIEEQYF.

The V call is TRBV9, the J call TRBJ2-6, with 9 bases fitting TRBD1. The V gene's germline CDR1 is SGDLS and CDR2 YYNGEE. The CDR3 sequence is 18 residues long. V gave up 3 bases and J gave up 0 bases; unmatched junction bases: 7. CDR3 sequence (DNA): TGTGCCAGCAGCGCCCCCGGGACAGGGTACTCTGGGGCCAACGTCCTGACTTTC. Amino acid sequence: CASSAPGTGYSGANVLTF.

This clone was seen just once. This chain joins TRBV5-1 and TRBJ1-6, with a tentative D call TRBD1 (6 bases). There are 17 residues in the CDR3. Germline CDR1 reads SGHRS; CDR2 reads YFSETQ. Trimming cost V 0 bases and J 0 bases, with 10 bases left between them. The CDR3 sequence: CASSLATGSSYNSPLHF. The CDR3 DNA follows: TGCGCCAGCAGCTTGGCGACAGGAAGCTCCTATAATTCACCCCTCCACTTT.

V and J are TRBV3-1 (or the pseudogene TRBV3-2) and TRBJ2-3; 10 positions match TRBD2. The V and J ends lost 4 bases and 8 bases, in that order; junction bases with no gene match: 21. Germline V lookup: CDR1 LGHDT, CDR2 YNNKEL (reference sequence). The CDR3 runs to 19 residues. CDR3 nucleotides: TGTGCCAGCAGCCCCAGACCGTCTAGCGGGGGCCCGAGTAGGCTTACGCAGTATTTT. This sequence encodes CASSPRPSSGGPSRLTQYF.

The chain links TRBV10-3 to TRBJ1-2, with D possibly matching TRBD1 (5 bases). Trimming left V 2 bases short and J 8 bases short, with 12 bases between. CDR1 is ENHRY, CDR2 SYGVKD, per germline. This CDR3 spans 13 amino acids. The CDR3 spells CAISEGGVGGYTF. The CDR3 nucleotides are TGTGCCATCAGTGAGGGAGGGGTCGGGGGCTACACCTTC.

The V call is TRBV6-6, the J call TRBJ1-3; TRBD1 might be the D (5 bases). Germline V gene data show CDR1 as MNHNY and CDR2 as SVGAGI (reference sequence). V dropped 6 bases and J dropped 1 base, with 10 bases sitting between them. The CDR3 length is 14 residues. The CDR3 DNA sequence: TGTGCCAGCAGCCGGGGGAATTCTGGAAACACCATATATTTT. This translates into CASSRGNSGNTIYF.

The V gene is TRBV10-1, the J gene TRBJ1-2; possibly TRBD1 for D (6 bases). V was pared by 6 bases and J by 7 bases, with 15 bases between. The CDR3 consists of 13 residues. CDR1 and CDR2 (germline): WNHNN, SYGVQD (reference sequence). In DNA form, the CDR3 reads TGCGCCAGCAGCGATAGTCCCAGGGGTGGCTACACCTTC. It codes for CASSDSPRGGYTF.

V usage is TRBV4-1 and J usage is TRBJ1-2; 7 bases are shared with TRBD1. CDR1 MGHRA and CDR2 YSYEKL come from the germline V gene. The CDR3 is 14 residues long. The V and J ends lost 3 bases and 2 bases, in that order; junction bases with no gene match: 3. Written as DNA, the CDR3 is TGCGCCAGCAGCCAGGAGACAGGGAACTATGGCTACACCTTC. It encodes CASSQETGNYGYTF.

This chain uses TRBV9 with TRBJ2-1, with TRBD1 as a possible D gene (6 bases). The germline V gene has CDR1 SGDLS and CDR2 YYNGEE. The CDR3 has 13 amino acids. V was shortened by 4 bases and J by 8 bases, with 13 bases between the two germline ends. CDR3 amino acids: CASSTRTADEQFF. The DNA of the CDR3 is TGTGCCAGCAGCACTCGGACAGCCGATGAGCAGTTCTTC. The whole variable domain, filled in from reference TRBV9 and TRBJ2-1, reads DSGVTQTPKHLITATGQRVTLRCSPRSGDLSVYWYQQSLDQGLQFLIQYYNGEERAKGNILERFSAQQFPDLHSELNLSSLELGDSALYFCASSTRTADEQFFGPGTRLTVL.

Only a few counts were recorded for this clone. The chain links TRBV28 to TRBJ1-6; D might be TRBD1 (5 bases). The germline gives CDR1 MDHEN, CDR2 SYDVKM. This CDR3 has 11 amino acids. Trimming removed 5 bases from V and 17 bases from J, with 13 bases in between. CDR3 loop: CASSTTDQVHF. CDR3 in DNA: TGTGCCAGCAGTACGACAGATCAGGTCCACTTT.

This chain joins TRBV11-3 and TRBJ2-3; TRBD2 matches at 16 bases. Germline V gene lookup returns CDR1 SGHNT and CDR2 YENEEA. Losses at the gene ends were 7 bases for V and 0 bases for J; bases not matched to a gene: 4. The CDR3 totals 17 residues. The CDR3 DNA reads as TGTGCCAGCACCCGGGGACTAGCGGGGGGGAGCACAGATACGCAGTATTTT. Amino acids: CASTRGLAGGSTDTQYF.

This sequence joins TRBV7-9 and TRBJ2-1, with 11 positions matching TRBD2. Per germline, CDR1 SEHNR and CDR2 FQNEAQ (reference sequence). The J segment lost 4 bases and the V segment lost 1 base, leaving 12 bases of the junction unmatched. This CDR3 is 19 amino acids long. CDR3 region: CASSLGSTSGGPGYNEQFF. CDR3 coding DNA: TGTGCCAGCAGCTTAGGGTCCACTAGCGGGGGCCCTGGGTACAATGAGCAGTTCTTC.

This chain links TRBV7-9 with TRBJ2-7; possible D gene TRBD1, 6 bases. The CDR3 is made up of 15 amino acids. V lost 4 bases to trimming and J lost 0 bases, with 13 bases between them. The V gene's germline CDR1 is SEHNR and CDR2 FQNEAQ (reference sequence). The CDR3 region is CASSSGDWDSYEQYF. The CDR3 nucleotides read TGTGCCAGCAGCTCAGGGGATTGGGACTCCTACGAGCAGTACTTC.

The chain recombines TRBV7-9 with TRBJ1-2; the D is unclear. Germline V gene sequence: CDR1 SEHNR, CDR2 FQNEAQ (reference sequence). The CDR3 length is 16 residues. V shed 10 bases and J shed 1 base, with 22 bases lying between them. CDR3 DNA sequence: TGTGCCACACGCGTAGAGAAGTGGGAGATTAACTATGGCTACACCTTC. Translated, it gives CATRVEKWEINYGYTF.

The chain joins TRBV28 to TRBJ2-2; maybe TRBD2 (5 bases). Germline V gives CDR1 MDHEN, CDR2 SYDVKM. CDR3 size: 15 residues. Trimming stripped 3 bases from V and 1 base from J, with 9 bases between. CDR3: CASSFPGENTGELFF. The CDR3 nucleotides read TGTGCCAGCAGTTTCCCCGGGGAGAACACCGGGGAGCTGTTTTTT. The full variable domain, in which reference TRBV28 and TRBJ2-2 provide the parts outside the CDR3, is DVKVTQSSRYLVKRTGEKVFLECVQDMDHENMFWYRQDPGLGLRLIYFSYDVKMKEKGDIPEGYSVSREKKERFSLILESASTNQTSMYLCASSFPGENTGELFFGEGSRLTVL.

This chain connects TRBV19 to TRBJ1-1, with 10 bases identical to TRBD1. The CDR3 length is 17 residues. The junction had 12 bases not matched to a gene; V was cut back by 7 bases and J by 1 base. The germline gives CDR1 LNHDA, CDR2 SQIVND (reference sequence). The CDR3 sequence: CASTRPTGGMENTEAFF. CDR3 in DNA: TGTGCCAGTACCCGACCGACAGGGGGCATGGAGAACACTGAAGCTTTCTTT.

This chain joins TRBV5-1 and TRBJ2-2; D is unclear. Trimming left V 0 bases short and J 2 bases short, with 5 bases between. The V gene's germline CDR1 is SGHRS and CDR2 YFSETQ. The CDR3 is 14 amino acids. CDR3 residues: CASSLDSNTGELFF. The CDR3 DNA is TGCGCCAGCAGCTTGGACTCTAACACCGGGGAGCTGTTTTTT.

The chain carries TRBV11-2 and TRBJ2-5; TRBD2 matches at 9 bases. This CDR3 is 15 amino acids long. The V gene end was trimmed by 2 bases and the J gene end by 5 bases; junction bases not matched to a gene: 6. CDR1 and CDR2 (germline): SGHAT, FQNNGV. The CDR3 is CASSLNGGGVETQYF. Written as DNA, the CDR3 is TGTGCCAGCAGCTTAAACGGCGGGGGGGTCGAGACCCAGTACTTC.

This clone showed up just once. V gene TRBV10-3 combines with J gene TRBJ1-2; possible D gene TRBD1, 6 bases. The CDR3 has 14 residues. Trimming removed 0 bases at V and 4 bases at J, with 9 bases between. Per germline, CDR1 ENHRY and CDR2 SYGVKD. This CDR3 is CAISESTDSYGYTF. CDR3 sequence (DNA): TGTGCCATCAGTGAGTCGACGGACAGCTATGGCTACACCTTC.